A selection of T cell receptor beta chains follows, all from one sample in a study of a mutant IDH1 vaccine in newly diagnosed glioma. Only in-frame clones appear in the TCRdb table, and some are missing; sequencing was by immunoSEQ multiplex PCR. Of approximately 56,000 clones in the sample, almost 65% were seen once. No antigen has been identified for these receptors. The sequencing used peripheral blood mononuclear cells (PBMCs), collected from a glioma patient whose treatment included an IDH1 peptide vaccine. These receptors were taken from a man aged 40-55 years with glioma. Some clones in this sample may be carry-over from other donors' samples. Each CDR3 is given with its conserved first and last residue. D genes are given only for firm matches. The size of a clone is reported for some rows only, either as once, few or many, or as a class for expanded clones.

d_call: -; clone_size: once; j_call: TRBJ1-2; v_call: TRBV10-3; cdr3_nt: TGTGCCATCAGTAAAGGCGGTGATGGCTACACCTTC; cdr3_aa: CAISKGGDGYTF
d_call: -; clone_size: -; j_call: TRBJ2-3; v_call: TRBV6-5; cdr3_nt: TGTGCCAGCAGTTACTCTAGGTATAGCACAGATACGCAGTATTTT; cdr3_aa: CASSYSRYSTDTQYF
d_call: -; clone_size: -; j_call: TRBJ1-5; v_call: TRBV13; cdr3_nt: TGTGCCAGCAGCTTAGCCAATCAGCCCCAGCATTTT; cdr3_aa: CASSLANQPQHF
d_call: TRBD2; clone_size: -; j_call: TRBJ2-7; v_call: TRBV19; cdr3_nt: TGTGCCAGTCGGACTAGCGCCTCCTACGAGCAGTACTTC; cdr3_aa: CASRTSASYEQYF
d_call: -; clone_size: -; j_call: TRBJ2-3; v_call: TRBV5-1; cdr3_nt: TGCGCCAGCAGCCTAGGGACTCCCCGCACAGATACGCAGTATTTT; cdr3_aa: CASSLGTPRTDTQYF
d_call: -; clone_size: -; j_call: TRBJ1-2; v_call: TRBV6-5; cdr3_nt: TGTGCCACGATGAGAGGGGATAACTATGGCTACACCTTC; cdr3_aa: CATMRGDNYGYTF
d_call: -; clone_size: -; j_call: TRBJ2-5; v_call: TRBV7-2; cdr3_nt: TGTGCCAGCAGTCCTTATGAGACCCAGTACTTC; cdr3_aa: CASSPYETQYF
d_call: -; clone_size: -; j_call: TRBJ2-5; v_call: TRBV7-2; cdr3_nt: TGTGCCAGCAGCCTCAGGCCTCCCCGGGATGACGAGACCCAGTACTTC; cdr3_aa: CASSLRPPRDDETQYF
d_call: TRBD2; clone_size: -; j_call: TRBJ2-2; v_call: TRBV5-1; cdr3_nt: TGCGCCAGCAGCCGGGGACTAGAGGGTTTGTCCGGGGAGCTGTTTTTT; cdr3_aa: CASSRGLEGLSGELFF
d_call: -; clone_size: -; j_call: TRBJ1-1; v_call: TRBV18; cdr3_nt: TGTGCCAGCTCACCGATTGGGACTGAAGCTTTCTTT; cdr3_aa: CASSPIGTEAFF
d_call: -; clone_size: -; j_call: TRBJ2-3; v_call: TRBV4-1; cdr3_nt: TGCGCCAGCAGCCAAGGGTGGGGATCGGTTACAGATACGCAGTATTTT; cdr3_aa: CASSQGWGSVTDTQYF
d_call: TRBD2; clone_size: few; j_call: TRBJ2-5; v_call: TRBV25-1; cdr3_nt: TGTGCCAGCAGTGAAGGACTAGCGGGGGGGCCAGGAGAGACCCAGTACTTC; cdr3_aa: CASSEGLAGGPGETQYF
d_call: -; clone_size: -; j_call: TRBJ2-5; v_call: TRBV15; cdr3_nt: TGTGCCACCAGCAGAGTCCCTAGCCTAGGTCTGGAGACCCAGTACTTC; cdr3_aa: CATSRVPSLGLETQYF
d_call: -; clone_size: -; j_call: TRBJ1-2; v_call: TRBV6-5; cdr3_nt: TGTGCCAGCAGTTCCAACGACAGGAACTATGGCTACACCTTC; cdr3_aa: CASSSNDRNYGYTF
d_call: -; clone_size: once; j_call: TRBJ2-3; v_call: TRBV6-5; cdr3_nt: TGTGCCAGCAGTTGGGGCAGCACAGATACGCAGTATTTT; cdr3_aa: CASSWGSTDTQYF
d_call: TRBD1; clone_size: -; j_call: TRBJ1-3; v_call: TRBV4-1; cdr3_nt: TGCGCCAGCAGCCAAGATTGGGGGGACAGGGGTTGGGACACCATATATTTT; cdr3_aa: CASSQDWGDRGWDTIYF
d_call: TRBD1; clone_size: -; j_call: TRBJ1-6; v_call: TRBV27; cdr3_nt: TGTGCCAGCAGTCGGACAGGAGATTCACCCCTCCACTTT; cdr3_aa: CASSRTGDSPLHF
d_call: -; clone_size: -; j_call: TRBJ2-7; v_call: TRBV13; cdr3_nt: TGTGCCAGCAGCTTAGGGTTGGCGGGGCGCGACACCTACGAACAGTACTTC; cdr3_aa: CASSLGLAGRDTYEQYF
d_call: -; clone_size: -; j_call: TRBJ2-2; v_call: TRBV27; cdr3_nt: TGTGCCAGCAGTTTCTCTGGGCCCGGGGAGCTGTTTTTT; cdr3_aa: CASSFSGPGELFF
d_call: TRBD2; clone_size: -; j_call: TRBJ2-3; v_call: TRBV7-2; cdr3_nt: TGTGCCAGCAGCTTAGGACTAGCGGGCACAGATACGCAGTATTTT; cdr3_aa: CASSLGLAGTDTQYF
d_call: TRBD1; clone_size: once; j_call: TRBJ2-5; v_call: TRBV5-1; cdr3_nt: TGCGCCAGCAGCTGGTCCGGGACAGGGCAAGAGACCCAGTACTTC; cdr3_aa: CASSWSGTGQETQYF
d_call: -; clone_size: -; j_call: TRBJ1-1; v_call: TRBV29-1; cdr3_nt: TGCAGCGTTGTTGGGCAGCTGAACACTGAAGCTTTCTTT; cdr3_aa: CSVVGQLNTEAFF
d_call: -; clone_size: -; j_call: TRBJ1-1; v_call: TRBV10-3; cdr3_nt: TGTGCCATCAGTGACGGACAGCTCAGCACTGAAGCTTTCTTT; cdr3_aa: CAISDGQLSTEAFF
d_call: -; clone_size: -; j_call: TRBJ2-5; v_call: TRBV15; cdr3_nt: TGTGCCACCAGCAGAGATCAGGGAACTCAAGAGACCCAGTACTTC; cdr3_aa: CATSRDQGTQETQYF
d_call: -; clone_size: -; j_call: TRBJ2-3; v_call: TRBV2; cdr3_nt: TGTGCCAGCAGTGATTGGGGGGGCCACACAAATACGCAGTATTTT; cdr3_aa: CASSDWGGHTNTQYF
d_call: -; clone_size: -; j_call: TRBJ1-2; v_call: TRBV11-2; cdr3_nt: TGTGCCAGCAGCGAACAAACTAACTATGGCTACACCTTC; cdr3_aa: CASSEQTNYGYTF
d_call: -; clone_size: -; j_call: TRBJ1-1; v_call: TRBV6-5; cdr3_nt: TGTGCCAGCAGTTACTCCTCCGAGGTTCGAACTGCTGAAGCTTTCTTT; cdr3_aa: CASSYSSEVRTAEAFF
d_call: TRBD2; clone_size: -; j_call: TRBJ2-2; v_call: TRBV5-1; cdr3_nt: TGCGCCAGCAGCTTGGCCGGACTAGCGGGCACCGGGGAGCTGTTTTTT; cdr3_aa: CASSLAGLAGTGELFF
d_call: -; clone_size: -; j_call: TRBJ1-4; v_call: TRBV5-6; cdr3_nt: TGTGCCAGCAGCTTCTCTCCAGGGGAAAATGAAAAACTGTTTTTT; cdr3_aa: CASSFSPGENEKLFF
d_call: -; clone_size: -; j_call: TRBJ2-2; v_call: TRBV12-5; cdr3_nt: TGTGCTAGTGGTTTGGTGTTACCGGGACAACCGAACACCGGGGAGCTGTTTTTT; cdr3_aa: CASGLVLPGQPNTGELFF
d_call: -; clone_size: -; j_call: TRBJ1-5; v_call: TRBV6-5; cdr3_nt: TGTGCCAGCAGACTCAATAGCAATCAGCCCCAGCATTTT; cdr3_aa: CASRLNSNQPQHF
d_call: TRBD1; clone_size: -; j_call: TRBJ1-1; v_call: TRBV10-2; cdr3_nt: TGCGCCAGCAGTTATAAACAGGGGAGCACTGAAGCTTTCTTT; cdr3_aa: CASSYKQGSTEAFF
d_call: TRBD1; clone_size: few; j_call: TRBJ2-7; v_call: TRBV4-1; cdr3_nt: TGCGCCAGCAGCCAAGACCTCCGGGACAGGGGTATGTACGAGCAGTACTTC; cdr3_aa: CASSQDLRDRGMYEQYF
d_call: -; clone_size: -; j_call: TRBJ1-3; v_call: TRBV6-1; cdr3_nt: TGTGCCAGCACCATCGGGATTTCTGGAAACACCATATATTTT; cdr3_aa: CASTIGISGNTIYF
d_call: TRBD2; clone_size: few; j_call: TRBJ2-2; v_call: TRBV30; cdr3_nt: TGTGCCTGGAGTGGAGGAGCGGGGGCGTGGACCGGGGAGCTGTTTTTT; cdr3_aa: CAWSGGAGAWTGELFF
d_call: -; clone_size: few; j_call: TRBJ1-1; v_call: TRBV7-9; cdr3_nt: TGTGCCAGCAGCTTAGGTTTCGGGGGCCCCAACACTGAAGCTTTCTTT; cdr3_aa: CASSLGFGGPNTEAFF
d_call: -; clone_size: few; j_call: TRBJ2-4; v_call: TRBV7-9; cdr3_nt: TGTGCCAGCAGCCCAGGCGGCCAAAACATTCAGTACTTC; cdr3_aa: CASSPGGQNIQYF